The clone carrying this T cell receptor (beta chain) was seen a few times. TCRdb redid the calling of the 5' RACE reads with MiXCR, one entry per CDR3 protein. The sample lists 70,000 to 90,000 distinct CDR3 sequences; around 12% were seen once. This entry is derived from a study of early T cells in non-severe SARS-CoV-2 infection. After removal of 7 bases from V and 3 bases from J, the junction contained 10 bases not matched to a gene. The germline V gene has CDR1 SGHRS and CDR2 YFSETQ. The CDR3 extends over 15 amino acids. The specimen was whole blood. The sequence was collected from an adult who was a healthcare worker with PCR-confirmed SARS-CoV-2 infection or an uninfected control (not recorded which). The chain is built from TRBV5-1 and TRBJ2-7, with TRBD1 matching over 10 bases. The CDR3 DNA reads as TGCGCCAGCGGCCGAGGCGGGACAGGGGTCTACGAGCAGTACTTC. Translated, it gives CASGRGGTGVYEQYF.